Presented here are 20 T cell receptor beta chains from one specimen sequenced in a study of blood T cell repertoires in COVID-19. Repertoires were generated with immunoSEQ multiplex PCR, while TCRdb's copy carries only in-frame clones and drops some. In the table there are a few hundred thousand clones, around 86% of which are singletons. Sequenced input: peripheral blood. The source is a man older than 75 with acute or convalescent COVID-19.

The sample holds one count of this clone. The gene calls are TRBV28 and TRBJ2-5, with 7 positions matching TRBD1. The trim removed 3 bases at V and 5 bases at J, leaving 9 bases unmatched. CDR1 MDHEN and CDR2 SYDVKM come from the germline V gene. This CDR3 is built from 15 residues. Written as DNA, the CDR3 is TGTGCCAGCAGTTTCCGAGGGACAGTATCGGAGACCCAGTACTTC. Amino acids: CASSFRGTVSETQYF.

The rearrangement links TRBV2 to TRBJ1-6; 9 positions agree with TRBD1. The CDR3 totals 15 residues. CDR1 SNHLY and CDR2 FYNNEI come from the germline V gene. Losses at the gene ends were 1 base for V and 8 bases for J; bases not matched to a gene: 3. The CDR3 bases are TGTGCCAGCAGTGAAGATGACAGGGGGTATTCACCCCTCCACTTT. Its translation is CASSEDDRGYSPLHF.

The V gene is TRBV24-1, the J gene TRBJ2-1, with TRBD2 as a possible D gene (5 bases). CDR1 is KGHDR, CDR2 SFDVKD, per germline. This CDR3 has 17 amino acids. The V end was cut by 2 bases, the J end by 6 bases, with 19 bases between. In DNA form, the CDR3 reads TGTGCCACCAGTGATTCCTTGAGGGTTGCGGGCCTCAATGAGCAGTTCTTC. Residues: CATSDSLRVAGLNEQFF.

In its sample, this clone was seen once. The chain has TRBV9 and TRBJ1-2, with no clear D. Trimming removed 6 bases at V and 8 bases at J, with 20 bases between. CDR3 length: 14 amino acids. The germline gives CDR1 SGDLS, CDR2 YYNGEE. CDR3: CASTNSGYAWGYTF. CDR3 nucleotides: TGTGCCAGCACCAACTCAGGATACGCGTGGGGCTACACCTTC.

V gene TRBV6-5 combines with J gene TRBJ1-2; TRBD1 aligns across 10 bases. Germline-derived CDR1 and CDR2 are MNHEY and SVGAGI. The CDR3 is 15 residues long. V gave up 0 bases and J gave up 4 bases; unmatched junction bases: 2. The DNA for the CDR3 is TGTGCCAGCAGTTACTCGAGGGACAGGGGCTATGGCTACACCTTC. Its translation: CASSYSRDRGYGYTF.

This clone was seen at least ten times. This chain links TRBV7-9 with TRBJ2-7, with a possible D match to TRBD2 (5 bases). This CDR3 region has 11 residues. The germline V gene has CDR1 SEHNR and CDR2 FQNEAQ (reference sequence). Trimming cost V 3 bases and J 5 bases, with 5 bases left between them. The CDR3 region has the DNA TGTGCCAGCAGCTTCGGGGACGAGCAGTACTTC. It is translated as CASSFGDEQYF.

The CDR3 coding sequence is TGTGCCAGCAGCTTCCGGGGACAGGGGGCGACTGAAGCTTTCTTT. Its protein product is CASSFRGQGATEAFF. This sequence joins TRBV11-2 and TRBJ1-1, with 12 bases identical to TRBD1. Per the germline V gene, CDR1 is SGHAT and CDR2 is FQNNGV. V was pared by 3 bases and J by 5 bases, with 4 bases of the junction left unmatched. This CDR3 spans 15 amino acids.

The CDR3: CASSLGLGGEKLFF. DNA of the CDR3: TGTGCCAGCAGCTTAGGGTTAGGAGGAGAAAAACTGTTTTTT. The J gene is TRBJ1-4, the V gene TRBV7-2, with D unclear. Trimming stripped 1 base from V and 8 bases from J, with 11 bases between. Germline V gene data show CDR1 as SGHTA and CDR2 as FQGNSA. The CDR3 is made up of 14 amino acids.

The chain has TRBV28 and TRBJ1-2; D uncertain. Germline-derived CDR1 and CDR2 are MDHEN and SYDVKM. V dropped 1 base and J dropped 1 base, with 7 bases sitting between them. CDR3 length: 14 residues. CDR3 nucleotides: TGTGCCAGCAGTTTATTAAACAGTAACTATGGCTACACCTTC. Its translation is CASSLLNSNYGYTF.

DNA for the CDR3: TGTGCCAGCAGCTTGCCCCGGGTCCCGACGACTGAAGCTTTCTTT. Its protein is CASSLPRVPTTEAFF. J is TRBJ1-1 and V is TRBV5-6; D uncertain. The CDR3 contains 15 residues. CDR1 and CDR2 from the germline V gene are SGHDT and YYEEEE. V was pared by 1 base and J by 5 bases, with 15 bases between.

The chain combines TRBV9 with TRBJ2-5; D not certain. The CDR3 loop spans 15 amino acids. With 0 bases removed from V and 2 bases from J, the gap between germline ends came to 11 bases. The V gene's germline CDR1 is SGDLS and CDR2 YYNGEE. The CDR3 here is CASSVGSIQQETQYF. The CDR3 bases are TGTGCCAGCAGCGTAGGATCCATACAACAAGAGACCCAGTACTTC.

The chain joins TRBV6-5 to TRBJ1-4; 10 positions agree with TRBD1. The CDR3 has 15 amino acids. Germline trimming cut 2 bases from V and 10 bases from J; bases unmatched to any gene: 7. The germline gives CDR1 MNHEY, CDR2 SVGAGI. CDR3 sequence: CASSYQGQGRGKLFF. The CDR3 DNA reads as TGTGCCAGCAGTTACCAGGGACAGGGGAGAGGAAAACTGTTTTTT.

About this clone itself: The sample contains more than one DNA sequence encoding this CDR3. The rearrangement joins TRBV6-5 to TRBJ1-2; 9 bases align to TRBD1. Trimming took 0 bases from V and 8 from J; bases not matched to a gene: 1. The CDR3 contains 13 residues. In germline, CDR1 is MNHEY, CDR2 SVGAGI. CDR3 loop: CASSYSTGGGYTF. CDR3 coding DNA: TGTGCCAGCAGTTACTCGACAGGGGGAGGCTACACCTTC.

The chain uses TRBV6-2 or TRBV6-3 and TRBJ2-7, with D hard to call. The length of the CDR3 is 12 residues. V was cut by 0 bases and J by 3 bases, with 3 bases left in between. The germline V gene has CDR1 MNHEY and CDR2 SVGEGT. CDR3 DNA: TGTGCCAGCAGTTACTCCAACTACGAGCAGTACTTC. Its protein product is CASSYSNYEQYF.

The CDR3 is CSASPGHSNQPQHF. Here the CDR3 DNA reads TGCAGTGCTAGTCCGGGACATAGCAATCAGCCCCAGCATTTT. The gene calls are TRBV20-1 and TRBJ1-5, with D tentatively TRBD1 (6 bases). This CDR3 has 14 residues. Germline CDR1 reads DFQATT; CDR2 reads SNEGSKA (reference sequence). The V and J ends lost 3 bases and 0 bases respectively, with 9 bases between them.

This clone appeared once. The rearrangement uses TRBV5-4 and TRBJ2-7; 8 bases match TRBD1. CDR1 is SGHNT and CDR2 is YYREEE in the germline V gene (reference sequence). The CDR3 totals 15 residues. Trimming took 2 bases from V and 6 from J; bases not matched to a gene: 10. The CDR3 reads CASSFPRTGRGEQYF. The DNA for the CDR3 is TGTGCCAGCAGCTTCCCCCGGACAGGGAGAGGCGAGCAGTACTTC.

The V gene is TRBV27, the J gene TRBJ1-1, with D possibly being TRBD1 (6 bases). The germline V gene encodes CDR1 MNHEY and CDR2 SMNVEV (reference sequence). Trimming took off 6 bases at V and 5 bases at J, with 19 bases between the two ends. This CDR3 comprises 15 residues. The CDR3 reads CASSPNSGVRTEAFF. The CDR3 DNA reads as TGTGCCAGCAGCCCAAACTCAGGGGTTCGGACTGAAGCTTTCTTT.

The chain uses TRBV15 and TRBJ2-1, with 8 bases aligning to TRBD2. The CDR3 consists of 15 residues. Germline CDR1 and CDR2: LNHNV and YYDKDF (reference sequence). Trimming removed 6 bases from V and 8 bases from J; junction bases left unmatched: 12. The CDR3 sequence: CATSWAQTSGDEQFF. CDR3 nucleotide sequence: TGTGCCACCAGTTGGGCCCAAACTAGCGGCGATGAGCAGTTCTTC.

A single count supports this clone. This chain uses TRBV5-1 with TRBJ2-5; D is uncertain. CDR1 SGHRS and CDR2 YFSETQ come from the germline V gene. CDR3 length: 13 amino acids. V was cut by 4 bases and J by 3 bases, with 10 bases left in between. This chain's CDR3 is CASSPQQEETQYF. The CDR3 DNA is TGCGCCAGCAGCCCTCAACAAGAAGAGACCCAGTACTTC.

The J gene is TRBJ1-2, the V gene TRBV5-8, with D perhaps TRBD1 (6 bases). V was shortened by 0 bases and J by 2 bases, with 11 bases between the two germline ends. The CDR3 is 15 amino acids. From germline, CDR1 is SGHTS and CDR2 YDEGEE. CDR3 in DNA: TGTGCCAGCAGCTTGGCAAAGGGGGAAAACTATGGCTACACCTTC. Translated: CASSLAKGENYGYTF.